This T cell receptor beta chain was identified in a study of T cell changes during pregnancy in multiple sclerosis. Only in-frame clones appear in the TCRdb table, and some are missing; sequencing was by immunoSEQ multiplex PCR. The sample has more than 45,000 clones; 80% to 95% are singletons. Germline assignment: CDR1 SEHNR and CDR2 FQNEAQ (reference sequence). This CDR3 contains 14 residues. V was shortened by 2 bases and J by 7 bases, with 12 bases between the two germline ends. This clonotype was obtained from a female donor with multiple sclerosis, enrolled in a pregnancy study. The source material was CD4+ T cells from peripheral blood mononuclear cells, sampled in the second trimester of pregnancy. The chain joins TRBV7-9 to TRBJ2-1, with D possibly matching TRBD2 (6 bases). In DNA, the CDR3 is TGTGCCAGCAGCTTAAGAACGGGGGTGAATGAGCAGTTCTTC. Protein product: CASSLRTGVNEQFF.